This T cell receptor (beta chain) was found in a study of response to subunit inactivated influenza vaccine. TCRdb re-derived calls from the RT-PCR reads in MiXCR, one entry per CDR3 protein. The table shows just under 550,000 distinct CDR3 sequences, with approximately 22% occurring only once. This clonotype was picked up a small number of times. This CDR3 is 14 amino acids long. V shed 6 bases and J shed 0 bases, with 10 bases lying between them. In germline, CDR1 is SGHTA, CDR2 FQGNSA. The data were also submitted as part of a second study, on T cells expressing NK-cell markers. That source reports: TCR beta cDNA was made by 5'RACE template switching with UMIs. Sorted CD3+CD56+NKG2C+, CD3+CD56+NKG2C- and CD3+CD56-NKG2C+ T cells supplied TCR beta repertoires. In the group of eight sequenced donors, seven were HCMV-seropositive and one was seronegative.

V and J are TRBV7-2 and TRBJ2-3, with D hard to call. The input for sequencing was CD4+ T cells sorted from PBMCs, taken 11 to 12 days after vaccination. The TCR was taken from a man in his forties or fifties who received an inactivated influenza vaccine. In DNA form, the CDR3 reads TGTGCCAGCAGTTTCGGACCAAGCACAGATACGCAGTATTTT. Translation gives CASSFGPSTDTQYF. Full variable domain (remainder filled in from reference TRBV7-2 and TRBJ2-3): GAGVSQSPSNKVTEKGKDVELRCDPISGHTALYWYRQSLGQGLEFLIYFQGNSAPDKSGLPSDRFSAERTGGSVSTLTIQRTQQEDSAVYLCASSFGPSTDTQYFGPGTRLTVL.